Listed below are T cell receptor beta chains from one sample, sequenced in a study of OX40 agonist ivuxolimab in advanced cancers. Sequencing was performed with immunoSEQ multiplex PCR; in TCRdb, only in-frame clones are kept and a portion is missing. The sample yields roughly 53,000 clones, roughly 84% seen once. This specimen consisted of CD4+ or CD8+ T cells sorted from blood, obtained in a trial of the OX40 agonist ivuxolimab. The source is an adult with an advanced solid tumor such as melanoma, head and neck, liver or kidney cancer. CDR3s include the opening cysteine and the closing phenylalanine or tryptophan. D genes are given only for firm matches. Not all rows give a size; the values are once, few, many and, for expanded clones, a class.

cdr3_nt cdr3_aa j_call clone_size d_call v_call
TGTGCCAGCACCGAAGGGGGAGCCAAAAACATTCAGTACTTC CASTEGGAKNIQYF TRBJ2-4 NA NA TRBV6-1
TGTGCCAGTAGTATTGGGACTAGCGGGGTAATCACAGATACGCAGTATTTT CASSIGTSGVITDTQYF TRBJ2-3 few TRBD2 TRBV19
TGTGCCAGCAGTCGTAGCGGGGGGTCAGATACGCAGTATTTT CASSRSGGSDTQYF TRBJ2-3 NA TRBD2 TRBV2
TGTGCCAGCAGCTTAGTTAGGACAGGGGGCAATTATAATTCACCCCTCCACTTT CASSLVRTGGNYNSPLHF TRBJ1-6 NA TRBD1 TRBV7-8
TGTGCCAGTAGTCCAGGGGACAGGAAGAACACTGAAGCTTTCTTT CASSPGDRKNTEAFF TRBJ1-1 few TRBD1 TRBV19
TGTGCCTCCTCGGGCACCTACAATGAGCAGTTCTTC CASSGTYNEQFF TRBJ2-1 NA NA TRBV30
TGTGCCAGCCCCCCCACTAGCGGGTCTGGGGATGAGCAGTTCTTC CASPPTSGSGDEQFF TRBJ2-1 NA TRBD2 TRBV28
TGTGCCAGCAGTGAGTCCCAGCTGAGCTATGGCTACACCTTC CASSESQLSYGYTF TRBJ1-2 NA NA TRBV2
TGCGCCAGCAGCTTGAGGTCAGGGGAACAGCCCCAGCATTTT CASSLRSGEQPQHF TRBJ1-5 NA NA TRBV5-1
TGTGCCAGCAGCCAAGAGAGGGGCAGGGGACAGGGCTACACCTTC CASSQERGRGQGYTF TRBJ1-2 NA TRBD1 TRBV4-2
TGTGCCAGCAGCTTAGGGGGGAGGTTGGAACAGTTCTTC CASSLGGRLEQFF TRBJ2-1 NA NA TRBV7-2
TGTGCCAGCAGCCAGGGGACAGGAGGTGGAAACACCATATATTTT CASSQGTGGGNTIYF TRBJ1-3 NA TRBD1 TRBV6-1